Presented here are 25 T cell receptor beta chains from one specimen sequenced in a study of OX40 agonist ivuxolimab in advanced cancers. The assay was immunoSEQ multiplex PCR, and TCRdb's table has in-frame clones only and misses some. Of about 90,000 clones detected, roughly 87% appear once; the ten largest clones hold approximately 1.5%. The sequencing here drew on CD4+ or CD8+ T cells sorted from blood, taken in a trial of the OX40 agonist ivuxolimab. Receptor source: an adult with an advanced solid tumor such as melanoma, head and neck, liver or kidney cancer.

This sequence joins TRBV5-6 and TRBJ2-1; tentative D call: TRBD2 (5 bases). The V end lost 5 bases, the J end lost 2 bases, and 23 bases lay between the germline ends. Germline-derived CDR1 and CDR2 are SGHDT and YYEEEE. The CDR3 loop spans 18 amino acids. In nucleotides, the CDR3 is TGTGCCAGCAGGGGGAGTAGCTCCCAGACCTTTCCCTACAATGAGCAGTTCTTC. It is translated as CASRGSSSQTFPYNEQFF.

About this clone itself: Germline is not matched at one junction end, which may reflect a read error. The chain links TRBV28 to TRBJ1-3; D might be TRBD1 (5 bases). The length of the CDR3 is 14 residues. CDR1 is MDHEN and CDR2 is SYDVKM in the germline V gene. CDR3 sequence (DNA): TGTGCCAGCAGGGAACCGGGGCGCGGAAACGCCATATATTTT. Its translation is CASREPGRGNAIYF.

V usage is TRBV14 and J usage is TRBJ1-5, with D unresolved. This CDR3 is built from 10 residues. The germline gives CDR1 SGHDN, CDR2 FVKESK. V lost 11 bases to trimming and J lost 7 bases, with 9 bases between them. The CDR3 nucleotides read TGTGCCCCCGCTGAACAGCCCCAGCATTTT. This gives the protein CAPAEQPQHF.

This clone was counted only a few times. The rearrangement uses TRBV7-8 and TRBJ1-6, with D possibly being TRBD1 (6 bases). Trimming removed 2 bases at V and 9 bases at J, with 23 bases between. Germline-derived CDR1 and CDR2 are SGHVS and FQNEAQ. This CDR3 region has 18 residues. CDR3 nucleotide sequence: TGTGCCAGCAGCTTATGGGACACCCGTTCCTTTTGGGGTTCACCCCTCCACTTT. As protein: CASSLWDTRSFWGSPLHF. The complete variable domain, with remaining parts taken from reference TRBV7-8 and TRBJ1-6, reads GAGVSQSPRYKVAKRGQDVALRCDPISGHVSLFWYQQALGQGPEFLTYFQNEAQLDKSGLPSDRFFAERPEGSVSTLKIQRTQQEDSAVYLCASSLWDTRSFWGSPLHFGNGTRLTVT.

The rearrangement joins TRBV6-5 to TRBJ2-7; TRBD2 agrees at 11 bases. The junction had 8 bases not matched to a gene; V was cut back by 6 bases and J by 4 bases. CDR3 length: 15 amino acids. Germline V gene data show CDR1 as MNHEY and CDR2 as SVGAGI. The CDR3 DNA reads TGTGCCAGCAGACCGCCACTAGCGGGGGAATACGAGCAGTACTTC. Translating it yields CASRPPLAGEYEQYF.

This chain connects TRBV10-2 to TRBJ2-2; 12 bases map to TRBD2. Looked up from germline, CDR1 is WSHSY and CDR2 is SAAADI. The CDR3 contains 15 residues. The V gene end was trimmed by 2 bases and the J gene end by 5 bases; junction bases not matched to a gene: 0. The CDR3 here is CASSEGLAGTGELFF. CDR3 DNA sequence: TGCGCCAGCAGTGAGGGACTAGCGGGAACCGGGGAGCTGTTTTTT.

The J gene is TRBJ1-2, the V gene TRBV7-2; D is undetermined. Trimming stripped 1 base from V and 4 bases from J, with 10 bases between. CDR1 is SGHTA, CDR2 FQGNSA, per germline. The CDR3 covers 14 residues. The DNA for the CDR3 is TGTGCCAGCAGCTTAGTCGAGGGAGGCTATGGCTACACCTTC. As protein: CASSLVEGGYGYTF.

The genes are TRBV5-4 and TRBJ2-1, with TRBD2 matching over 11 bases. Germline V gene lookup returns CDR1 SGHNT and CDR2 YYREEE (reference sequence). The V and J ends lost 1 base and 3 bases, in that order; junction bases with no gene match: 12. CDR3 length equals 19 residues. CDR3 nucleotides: TGTGCCAGCAGCTTGTATCCTTTGTCTAGCGGGAGGCTCTACAATGAGCAGTTCTTC. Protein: CASSLYPLSSGRLYNEQFF.

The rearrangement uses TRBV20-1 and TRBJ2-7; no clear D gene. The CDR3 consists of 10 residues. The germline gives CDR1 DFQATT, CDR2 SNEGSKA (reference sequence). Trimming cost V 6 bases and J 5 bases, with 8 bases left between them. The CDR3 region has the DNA TGCAGTGCCGGGCAGGACGAGCAGTACTTC. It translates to CSAGQDEQYF.

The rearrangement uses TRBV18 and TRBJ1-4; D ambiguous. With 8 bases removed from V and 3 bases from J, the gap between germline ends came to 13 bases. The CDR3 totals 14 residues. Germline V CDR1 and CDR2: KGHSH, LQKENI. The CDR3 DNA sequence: TGTGCCAGCCACGGCGGCGGATCTAATGAAAAACTGTTTTTT. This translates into CASHGGGSNEKLFF.

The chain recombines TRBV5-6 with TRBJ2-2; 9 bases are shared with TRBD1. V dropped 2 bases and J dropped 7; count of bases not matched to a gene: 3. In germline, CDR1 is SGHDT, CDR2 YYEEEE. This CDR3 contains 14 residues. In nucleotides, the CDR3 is TGTGCCAGCAGCTTAGACAGGGGGTTCGGGGAGCTGTTTTTT. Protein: CASSLDRGFGELFF.

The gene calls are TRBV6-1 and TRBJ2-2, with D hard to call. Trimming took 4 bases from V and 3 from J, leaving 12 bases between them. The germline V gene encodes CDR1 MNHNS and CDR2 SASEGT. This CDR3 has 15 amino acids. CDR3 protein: CASSGTPGYTGELFF. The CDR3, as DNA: TGTGCCAGCAGTGGGACCCCTGGGTACACCGGGGAGCTGTTTTTT.

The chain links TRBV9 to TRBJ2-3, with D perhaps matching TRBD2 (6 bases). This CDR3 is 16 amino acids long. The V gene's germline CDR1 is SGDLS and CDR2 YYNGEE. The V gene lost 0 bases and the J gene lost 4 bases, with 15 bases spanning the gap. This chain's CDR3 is CASSVVEPGGADTQYF. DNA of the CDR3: TGTGCCAGCAGCGTAGTAGAGCCCGGGGGTGCAGATACGCAGTATTTT.

This CDR3 is CASSQGQGTGGSGANVLTF. CDR3 in DNA: TGTGCCAGCAGCCAAGGTCAAGGGACAGGGGGCTCTGGGGCCAACGTCCTGACTTTC. V usage is TRBV14 and J usage is TRBJ2-6, with 11 bases aligning to TRBD1. The CDR3 is 19 residues long. Germline V gene lookup returns CDR1 SGHDN and CDR2 FVKESK. After removal of 1 base from V and 0 bases from J, the junction contained 5 bases not matched to a gene.

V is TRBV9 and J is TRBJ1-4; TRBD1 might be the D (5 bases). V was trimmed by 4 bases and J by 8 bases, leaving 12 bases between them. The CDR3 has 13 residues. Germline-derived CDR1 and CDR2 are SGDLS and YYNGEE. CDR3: CASSRDGREKLFF. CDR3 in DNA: TGTGCCAGCAGCAGGGACGGTAGGGAAAAACTGTTTTTT.

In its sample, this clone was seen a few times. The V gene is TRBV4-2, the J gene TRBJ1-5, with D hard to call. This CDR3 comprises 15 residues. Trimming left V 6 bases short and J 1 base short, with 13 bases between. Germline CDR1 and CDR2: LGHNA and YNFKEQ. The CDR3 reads CASRQARSSNQPQHF. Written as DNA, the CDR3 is TGTGCCAGCAGGCAGGCGAGATCGAGCAATCAGCCCCAGCATTTT.

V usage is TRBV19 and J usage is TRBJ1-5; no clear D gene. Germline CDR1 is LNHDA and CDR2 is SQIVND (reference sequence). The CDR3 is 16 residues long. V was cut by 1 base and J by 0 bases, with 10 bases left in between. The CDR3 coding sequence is TGTGCCAGTAGTATAGCTGAAGGATATAGCAATCAGCCCCAGCATTTT. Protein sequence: CASSIAEGYSNQPQHF. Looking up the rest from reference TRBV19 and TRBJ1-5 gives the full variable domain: DGGITQSPKYLFRKEGQNVTLSCEQNLNHDAMYWYRQDPGQGLRLIYYSQIVNDFQKGDIAEGYSVSREKKESFPLTVTSAQKNPTAFYLCASSIAEGYSNQPQHFGDGTRLSIL.

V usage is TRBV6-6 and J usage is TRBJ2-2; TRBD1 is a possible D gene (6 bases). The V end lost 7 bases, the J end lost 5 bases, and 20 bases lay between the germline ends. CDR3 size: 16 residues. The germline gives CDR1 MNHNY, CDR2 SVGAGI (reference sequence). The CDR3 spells CASTLTAGTLTGELFF. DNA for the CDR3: TGTGCCAGCACCCTTACGGCCGGGACACTTACCGGGGAGCTGTTTTTT.

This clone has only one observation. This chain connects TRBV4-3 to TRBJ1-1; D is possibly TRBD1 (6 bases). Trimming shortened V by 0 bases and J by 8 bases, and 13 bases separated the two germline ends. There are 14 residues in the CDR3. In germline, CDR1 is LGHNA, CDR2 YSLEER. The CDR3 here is CASSQDRGGREAFF. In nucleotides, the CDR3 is TGCGCCAGCAGCCAAGATAGGGGGGGAAGGGAAGCTTTCTTT.

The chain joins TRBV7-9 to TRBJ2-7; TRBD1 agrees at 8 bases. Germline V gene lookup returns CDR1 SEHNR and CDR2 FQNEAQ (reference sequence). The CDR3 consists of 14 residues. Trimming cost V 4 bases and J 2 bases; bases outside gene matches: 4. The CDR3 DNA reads TGTGCCAGCAGCTCGACAGGGGCGGCCTACGAGCAGTACTTC. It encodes CASSSTGAAYEQYF.

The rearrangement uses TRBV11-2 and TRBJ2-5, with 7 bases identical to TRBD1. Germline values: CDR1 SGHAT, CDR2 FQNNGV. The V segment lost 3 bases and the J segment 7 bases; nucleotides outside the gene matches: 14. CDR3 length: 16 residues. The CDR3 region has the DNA TGTGCCAGCAGCTTTACCTCTGGACAGGCCGGAGGGACCCAGTACTTC. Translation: CASSFTSGQAGGTQYF.

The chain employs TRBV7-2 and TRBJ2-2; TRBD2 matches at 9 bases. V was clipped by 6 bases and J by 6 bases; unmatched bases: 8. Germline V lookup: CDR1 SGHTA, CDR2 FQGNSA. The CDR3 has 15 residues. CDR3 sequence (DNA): TGTGCCAGCAGGCCTATAGCGGGGGTAGCCGGGGAGCTGTTTTTT. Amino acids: CASRPIAGVAGELFF. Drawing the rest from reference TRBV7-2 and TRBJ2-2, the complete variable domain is GAGVSQSPSNKVTEKGKDVELRCDPISGHTALYWYRQSLGQGLEFLIYFQGNSAPDKSGLPSDRFSAERTGGSVSTLTIQRTQQEDSAVYLCASRPIAGVAGELFFGEGSRLTVL.

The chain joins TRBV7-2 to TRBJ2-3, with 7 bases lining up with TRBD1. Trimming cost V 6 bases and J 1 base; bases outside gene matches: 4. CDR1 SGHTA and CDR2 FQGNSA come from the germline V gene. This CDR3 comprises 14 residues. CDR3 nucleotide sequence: TGTGCCAGCAGTCGGGACAGCCGCACAGATACGCAGTATTTT. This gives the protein CASSRDSRTDTQYF.

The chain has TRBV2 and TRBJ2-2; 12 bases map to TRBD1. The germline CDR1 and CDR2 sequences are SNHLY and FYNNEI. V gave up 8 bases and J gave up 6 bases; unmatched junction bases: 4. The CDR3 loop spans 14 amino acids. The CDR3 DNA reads TGTGCCAGCCGGGGACAGGGGGCTTCCGGGGAGCTGTTTTTT. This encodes CASRGQGASGELFF. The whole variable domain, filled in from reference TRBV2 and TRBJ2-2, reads EPEVTQTPSHQVTQMGQEVILRCVPISNHLYFYWYRQILGQKVEFLVSFYNNEISEKSEIFDDQFSVERPDGSNFTLKIRSTKLEDSAMYFCASRGQGASGELFFGEGSRLTVL.

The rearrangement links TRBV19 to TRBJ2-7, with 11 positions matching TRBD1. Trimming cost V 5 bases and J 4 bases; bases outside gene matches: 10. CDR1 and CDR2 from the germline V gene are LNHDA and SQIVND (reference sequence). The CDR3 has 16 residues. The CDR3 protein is CASSRSGTGGVYEQYF. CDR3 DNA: TGTGCCAGTAGTCGTTCCGGGACAGGGGGTGTTTACGAGCAGTACTTC.